Listed below are T cell receptor beta chains from one sample, sequenced in a study of T cell repertoires in cytomegalovirus infection. TCRdb re-called the reads with MiXCR, one entry per CDR3 protein. The profile covers 90,000 to 120,000 distinct CDR3 sequences, with 20% to 25% appearing a single time and 39% taken by the ten largest. Sequencing was carried out using CD8+ T cells from PBMCs. The receptors here all came from a human donor in good health (CMV status not recorded). Some clones in this sample may be carry-over from other donors' samples. CDR3s include the opening cysteine and the closing phenylalanine or tryptophan. Each record gives: D gene, clone size, V gene, J gene, CDR3 length, CDR3 protein, CDR3 DNA. A D gene is named only where the DNA matches it firmly. Size is omitted from some rows. Given values are once, few, many or a class for expanded clones.

>TRBD2|.|TRBV7-6|TRBJ2-3|15
CASSQGLAGRDTQYF
TGTGCCAGCAGCCAGGGACTAGCGGGGAGAGATACGCAGTATTTT
>.|few|TRBV11-2|TRBJ1-4|15
CASSSTGSTREKPFF
TGTGCCAGCAGCTCTACAGGGAGCACCAGGGAAAAACCGTTTTTT
>.|many|TRBV28|TRBJ1-1|14
CASSFETMNTEAFF
TGTGCCAGCAGTTTCGAAACCATGAACACTGAAGCTTTCTTT
>TRBD1|.|TRBV6-6|TRBJ2-5|18
CASSYLPPGQGALETQYF
TGTGCCAGCAGTTACTTACCCCCGGGACAGGGGGCGTTGGAGACCCAGTACTTC
>TRBD2|many|TRBV6-1|TRBJ2-7|14
CASSASGSFYEQYF
TGTGCCAGCAGCGCTAGCGGGAGCTTTTACGAGCAGTACTTC
>TRBD1|.|TRBV19|TRBJ1-6|15
CASSIGQGGNSPLHF
TGTGCCAGTAGTATCGGACAGGGAGGCAATTCACCCCTCCACTTT
>TRBD2|few|TRBV6-2/TRBV6-3|TRBJ2-7|15
CASSFSQREDEEQYF
TGTGCCAGCAGTTTCTCTCAGCGGGAGGACGAAGAGCAGTACTTC
>.|many|TRBV9|TRBJ2-6|14
CASSPGSGANVLTF
TGTGCCAGCAGCCCAGGCTCTGGGGCCAACGTCCTGACTTTC
>TRBD1|few|TRBV11-2|TRBJ2-3|17
CASSWKQGIARTDTQYF
TGTGCCAGCAGCTGGAAACAGGGGATAGCGCGCACAGATACGCAGTATTTT
>.|many|TRBV5-6|TRBJ1-5|14
CASSYSLDPRPQHF
TGTGCCAGCAGCTATTCTCTAGACCCACGGCCCCAGCATTTT
>TRBD1|.|TRBV27|TRBJ1-1|14
CASAEGAGNTEAFF
TGTGCCAGCGCAGAGGGGGCGGGGAACACTGAAGCTTTCTTT
>.|.|TRBV11-2|TRBJ2-7|17
CASSFPSRDTLTYEQYF
TGTGCCAGCAGCTTCCCCTCCCGGGACACCCTGACCTACGAGCAGTACTTC
>.|.|TRBV14|TRBJ2-7|17
CASSLPNAGNHMDEQYF
TGTGCCAGCAGCCTACCCAACGCAGGGAACCATATGGACGAGCAGTACTTC
>.|.|TRBV20-1|TRBJ2-1|16
CSARDRGSGRNNEQFF
TGCAGTGCTAGAGATCGAGGGAGCGGACGAAACAATGAGCAGTTCTTC
>.|many|TRBV6-6|TRBJ2-7|14
CASSSGTHSYEQYF
TGTGCCAGCAGTTCCGGGACACACTCCTACGAGCAGTACTTC
>.|.|TRBV7-6|TRBJ2-7|14
CASSSASRPYEQYF
TGTGCCAGCAGCTCTGCTAGCCGACCTTACGAGCAGTACTTC
>.|.|TRBV28|TRBJ2-7|12
CASSPRGHEQYF
TGTGCCAGCAGTCCCAGGGGCCACGAGCAGTACTTC
>.|.|TRBV4-1|TRBJ2-3|15
CASSPAPGTQDTQYF
TGTGCCAGCAGCCCTGCTCCTGGGACCCAGGATACGCAGTATTTT
>TRBD1|.|TRBV4-3|TRBJ2-3|15
CASSLGTDSTDTQYF
TGCGCCAGCAGCCTAGGGACAGATAGCACAGATACGCAGTATTTT
>TRBD2|few|TRBV27|TRBJ2-3|16
CASSLYRTSGTDTQYF
TGTGCCAGCAGTTTATATCGGACTAGCGGAACAGATACGCAGTATTTT
>TRBD1|.|TRBV28|TRBJ2-5|17
CASSLQTGTGGQETQYF
TGTGCCAGCAGTTTACAAACCGGGACAGGGGGCCAAGAGACCCAGTACTTC
>.|many|TRBV7-9|TRBJ1-1|15
CASSPRGSLNTEAFF
TGTGCCAGCAGTCCCAGGGGCAGCTTGAACACTGAAGCTTTCTTT
>.|.|TRBV7-2|TRBJ1-2|15
CASSLFGERGYGYTF
TGTGCCAGCAGCTTATTCGGGGAAAGGGGCTATGGCTACACCTTC
>.|many|TRBV4-3|TRBJ1-4|16
CASSQDWTSSGEKLFF
TGCGCCAGCAGCCAAGATTGGACATCCTCCGGGGAAAAACTGTTTTTT
>.|many|TRBV28|TRBJ2-5|12
CASSILQETQYF
TGTGCCAGCAGCATTCTACAAGAGACCCAGTACTTC
>TRBD2|few|TRBV6-1|TRBJ2-1|14
CASSEGLAGNEQFF
TGTGCCAGCAGTGAAGGACTAGCGGGCAATGAGCAGTTCTTC
>.|.|TRBV4-3|TRBJ1-2|17
CASSQEGAGQPNYGYTF
TGCGCCAGCAGCCAAGAGGGCGCAGGACAGCCTAACTATGGCTACACCTTC
>.|.|TRBV7-8|TRBJ2-5|16
CASREGAGGHQETQYF
TGTGCCAGCAGGGAGGGGGCGGGGGGACACCAAGAGACCCAGTACTTC
>TRBD1|once|TRBV6-6|TRBJ1-1|16
CASSSPGQPANTEAFF
TGTGCCAGCAGTTCTCCGGGACAGCCTGCGAACACTGAAGCTTTCTTT
>.|.|TRBV27|TRBJ1-4|14
CASRPVIGSEKLFF
TGTGCCAGCAGGCCGGTGATAGGCAGTGAAAAACTGTTTTTT
>TRBD2|.|TRBV7-3|TRBJ2-2|15
CASSLTSANTGELFF
TGTGCCAGCAGCCTCACTAGCGCGAACACCGGGGAGCTGTTTTTT
>.|few|TRBV28|TRBJ2-7|13
CASSRAGRDEQYF
TGTGCCAGCAGTCGGGCAGGGCGGGACGAGCAGTACTTC
>TRBD1|many|TRBV6-5|TRBJ2-1|15
CASSYGTGVYNEQFF
TGTGCCAGCAGTTACGGTACAGGGGTCTACAATGAGCAGTTCTTC
>.|.|TRBV6-6|TRBJ1-1|13
CASSYGGNTEAFF
TGTGCCAGCAGTTACGGGGGGAACACTGAAGCTTTCTTT
>.|few|TRBV9|TRBJ2-3|14
CASSPTVVPDTQYF
TGTGCCAGCAGCCCCACTGTTGTTCCAGATACGCAGTATTTT
>.|.|TRBV4-1|TRBJ2-5|13
CASSPSQEETQYF
TGCGCCAGCAGCCCTTCCCAGGAAGAGACCCAGTACTTC
>.|.|TRBV28|TRBJ2-7|12
CASSFLSYEQYF
TGTGCCAGCAGCTTCCTCTCCTACGAGCAGTACTTC
>TRBD2|many|TRBV2|TRBJ2-1|15
CAMPDEGGSRNEQFF
TGTGCCATGCCGGATGAGGGCGGGAGTCGGAATGAGCAGTTCTTC
>.|many|TRBV28|TRBJ2-7|15
CASTPAGTQSYEQYF
TGTGCCAGCACCCCCGCCGGGACTCAGTCCTACGAGCAGTACTTC
>TRBD1|.|TRBV13|TRBJ1-1|14
CASSLGRGRSEAFF
TGTGCCAGCAGCTTAGGCAGGGGGCGTTCTGAAGCTTTCTTT
>.|.|TRBV28|TRBJ1-2|17
CASSLFFQGRLVNGYTF
TGTGCCAGCAGTTTATTCTTCCAGGGAAGGTTGGTAAATGGCTACACCTTC
>.|many|TRBV28|TRBJ2-1|13
CASSLGRRNEQFF
TGTGCCAGCAGTTTAGGTAGAAGGAATGAGCAGTTCTTC
>.|.|TRBV18|TRBJ2-5|13
CASSEGQEETQYF
TGTGCCAGCTCGGAGGGACAAGAAGAGACCCAGTACTTC
>TRBD2|.|TRBV12-3/TRBV12-4|TRBJ2-1|14
CASSSGGSHNEQFF
TGTGCCAGCAGCAGCGGGGGGAGCCACAATGAGCAGTTCTTC
>.|.|TRBV4-3|TRBJ1-5|17
CASSQDLAGDSNQPQHF
TGCGCCAGCAGCCAAGACTTGGCAGGAGATAGCAATCAGCCCCAGCATTTT
>TRBD2|few|TRBV28|TRBJ2-3|12
CASSFGGDTQYF
TGTGCCAGCAGTTTCGGGGGGGATACGCAGTATTTT
>.|.|TRBV20-1|TRBJ2-2|15
CSAPVWGSGTGELFF
TGCAGTGCTCCCGTCTGGGGCTCGGGCACCGGGGAGCTGTTTTTT
>.|few|TRBV28|TRBJ1-5|14
CASSLGIDNQPQHF
TGTGCCAGCAGTTTAGGGATAGACAATCAGCCCCAGCATTTT
>TRBD1|.|TRBV28|TRBJ2-3|18
CASSFRQGAFGSEDTQYF
TGTGCCAGCAGTTTCCGACAGGGCGCCTTTGGGTCGGAGGATACGCAGTATTTT
>.|.|TRBV5-4|TRBJ2-4|13
CASSNVPENIQYF
TGTGCCAGCAGCAACGTCCCGGAAAACATTCAGTACTTC